This TCR beta chain originates from a study of blood T cell repertoires in COVID-19. Study-level background: T cells, B-cell-depleted T cells, or PBMCs provided the cDNA or gDNA that served as material.

Sequencing was performed with immunoSEQ multiplex PCR; in TCRdb, only in-frame clones are kept and a portion is missing. Here the sample spans 300,000 to 350,000 clones, around 90% being singletons. Seattle's cohort entered during active infection and was followed longitudinally. The sample was peripheral blood. The sequence was obtained from a woman in her forties with COVID-19, enrolled during active disease.

The CDR3 coding sequence is TGTGCCAGCAGTTTATCGGCCCGGTGGGAGGGGAATGGCTACACCTTC. It specifies CASSLSARWEGNGYTF. This chain uses TRBV27 with TRBJ1-2, with D tentatively TRBD1 (5 bases). Germline V gene lookup returns CDR1 MNHEY and CDR2 SMNVEV (reference sequence). This CDR3 has 16 amino acids. V gave up 0 bases and J gave up 6 bases, with 17 bases separating them.